This T cell receptor beta chain derives from a study of siplizumab effects on memory and regulatory T cells. Findings and caveats of the study: With siplizumab, mappable alloreactive CD4+ clones averaged around 70% Treg-derived, versus around 28% in controls. The suppressive capacity of proliferating Tregs from siplizumab cultures remained unconfirmed. Both greater diversity than memory cells and a major contribution to the alloresponse seemed to characterize naive T cells.

With respect to this clone: No antigen is known for it.

Method: immunoSEQ multiplex PCR; TCRdb's copy keeps in-frame clones and lacks some. This sample has approximately 94,000 clones, with about 90% found just once. Germline V CDR1 and CDR2: MGHDK, SYGVNS. Losses at the gene ends were 4 bases for V and 4 bases for J; bases not matched to a gene: 10. This CDR3 has 16 amino acids. The V gene is TRBV25-1, the J gene TRBJ2-3; the match to TRBD2 covers 8 bases. This TCR came from a human donor in good health. The sequencing input was CD4+ T cells sorted from blood. The CDR3 DNA is TGTGCCAGCAGTGCCCCGGGGGGGCTTTTCGCAGATACGCAGTATTTT. Translated: CASSAPGGLFADTQYF.